The T cell receptor beta chain under discussion was sequenced for a study of Tregs in tolerant kidney transplant recipients (dated by TCRdb to about 2019). About the study as a whole: The study used TCRbeta sequencing to identify donor-specific regulatory T cells before combined kidney and bone marrow transplantation, then tracked those cells after transplant. What the research found in general, with its limitations: Because the study included only a small number of patients, the results must be confirmed in larger populations and under other immunosuppression protocols. Because the PCR primers were changed over time for some patients, nucleotide-level comparison could not be performed across the samples from those patients. Biological reproducibility was not directly assessed, although technical replication error appeared to be minimal. Donor-specific Treg expansion was found to exceed global Treg expansion in tolerant patients, suggesting antigen-driven rather than nonspecific expansion. Expanding Tregs with activated donor B cells appeared to identify the most biologically relevant and donor-specific TCRbeta repertoire.

The transplants used related donors with nonmyeloablative bone marrow transplantation, and mixed chimerism in the human trials was transient. Thawed PBMCs were FACS-sorted into unstimulated Tregs (CD4+CD25+CD127-), CD4+ non-Tregs (CD4+CD25-), CD4 cells and CD8 cells. Patients were several combined kidney and bone marrow transplant recipients from the ITN036ST trial, and only these trial subjects had samples available. Healthy control blood was processed to PBMCs by Ficoll density gradient and cryopreserved, and patient PBMCs were collected before and after transplant. For TCRbeta CDR3 sequencing, genomic DNA from the sorted cells was extracted using the QIAGEN DNeasy Blood and Tissue Kit. Through immunoSEQ, high-throughput TCRbeta CDR3 sequencing was done commercially, including PCR amplification with internal controls and bias correction. In the source study's methods: Unique productive TCRbeta sequences were defined by CDR3 nucleotide sequence where primers matched, and otherwise by CDR3 amino acid sequence together with Vbeta and Jbeta genes. Sorting error was corrected by removing sequences shared between sorted populations at a frequency ratio of 2:1 or less, and the remaining shared sequences were assigned to the higher population. Sequences were defined as donor-reactive when expanded at least 5-fold in CFSE-low cells versus unstimulated cells and present at a frequency of at least 0.01% in CFSE-low cells. Jensen-Shannon divergence, calculated on the top 100 TCRbeta sequences ranked by frequency, was used to quantify repertoire divergence. For samples with multiple sequencing runs, sorting error was corrected separately for each run before the runs were pooled. TCRdb limited this immuneACCESS table to in-frame rearrangements with V and J called. A share of clones is missing; checked studies link under half to unresolved V genes, and the rest is unexplained. The DNA was the basis for D and trimming; V, J and clone size are from that table. The table for this sample records around 10,000 clones. The biggest ten clones account for more than 25% of the sample.

Unmatched junction bases come to 5, with V trimmed by 6 bases and J by 8 bases. Including cysteine and phenylalanine, the CDR3 has 13 amino acids. Part of the CDR3 DNA is given, 30 bases translated from base 1. According to the germline V gene (reference sequence), CDR1 reads LNHDA and CDR2 reads SQIVND. As concerns this clone: Its cognate antigen has yet to be identified. The DNA ends 3 residues before the CDR3 does, and the rest of the CDR3 is filled in from the germline J gene.

This TCR came from a human patient who received a combined kidney and bone marrow transplant. Following transplantation, part of the T cell population may be supplied by the graft donor rather than the patient. The rearranged segments are TRBV19 and TRBJ2-1, and TRBD1 aligns with 9 junction nucleotides. The sample in question was CD8+ T cells from blood (PBMCs), obtained 24 months after the transplant. Partial CDR3 DNA: TGTGCCAGTAGCACCGGGACAGGGCATGAG. The translation is CASSTGTGHE. The full-length CDR3 reads as CASSTGTGHEQFF. Full variable domain (CDR3 extended with the reference TRBV19 and TRBJ2-1 proteins): DGGITQSPKYLFRKEGQNVTLSCEQNLNHDAMYWYRQDPGQGLRLIYYSQIVNDFQKGDIAEGYSVSREKKESFPLTVTSAQKNPTAFYLCASSTGTGHEQFFGPGTRLTVL.